These 30 T cell receptor beta chains were all obtained from the same sample, sequenced in a study of cytomegalovirus exposure and HLA in healthy donors. The PCR employed 60 Vbeta primers together with 13 Jbeta primers. Produced via immunoSEQ multiplex PCR; TCRdb's table is partial and in-frame only. The sample contains almost 95,000 clones, around 69% of which appear only once. The sample taken for sequencing was PBMCs. These receptors were obtained from a young man in good health and CMV-seronegative.

V and J are TRBV10-1 and TRBJ2-3; weak D call: TRBD2 (6 bases). V lost 0 bases and J 4 bases, leaving 14 bases between the germline ends. The CDR3 contains 16 residues. Germline assignment: CDR1 WNHNN and CDR2 SYGVQD (reference sequence). The CDR3 nucleotides read TGCGCCAGCAGTGAGTCGGCGGGGATAGGCGCAGATACGCAGTATTTT. This translates into CASSESAGIGADTQYF.

The genes are TRBV7-2 and TRBJ2-6; D may be TRBD2 (6 bases). CDR3 size: 15 residues. The V gene's germline CDR1 is SGHTA and CDR2 FQGNSA. Trimming left V 9 bases short and J 0 bases short, with 12 bases between. The CDR3 nucleotides are TGTGCCAGTTGGGGACTTCCCTCTGGGGCCAACGTCCTGACTTTC. Encoded protein: CASWGLPSGANVLTF.

This clone was found a few times. The chain couples TRBV28 to TRBJ1-2, with TRBD1 as a possible D gene (5 bases). The V gene lost 6 bases and the J gene lost 2 bases, with 7 bases spanning the gap. The CDR3 contains 12 residues. The V gene's germline CDR1 is MDHEN and CDR2 SYDVKM. The CDR3 coding sequence is TGTGCCAGCAGGCCAGGGAACTATGGCTACACCTTC. Its translation is CASRPGNYGYTF.

CDR3 region: CASRPGNTEAFF. The CDR3 coding sequence is TGTGCCAGCCGTCCGGGGAACACTGAAGCTTTCTTT. The V gene is TRBV6-5, the J gene TRBJ1-1; D unclear. The V and J ends lost 8 bases and 1 base respectively, with 8 bases between them. In germline, CDR1 is MNHEY, CDR2 SVGAGI. The length of the CDR3 is 12 residues.

The chain uses TRBV27 and TRBJ1-4; D may be TRBD1 (6 bases). Germline lookup yields CDR1 MNHEY and CDR2 SMNVEV (reference sequence). Deletions cut 6 bases from V and 0 bases from J, with 11 bases between. The CDR3 covers 15 residues. The CDR3 DNA sequence: TGTGCCAGCAGGACAGGCGTTGCAACTAATGAAAAACTGTTTTTT. Protein sequence: CASRTGVATNEKLFF. Variable domain in full (rest from reference TRBV27 and TRBJ1-4): EAQVTQNPRYLITVTGKKLTVTCSQNMNHEYMSWYRQDPGLGLRQIYYSMNVEVTDKGDVPEGYKVSRKEKRNFPLILESPSPNQTSLYFCASRTGVATNEKLFFGSGTQLSVL.

This clone was picked up one time. This chain uses TRBV19 with TRBJ1-2, with TRBD1 matching over 12 bases. V trimming: 5 bases; J trimming: 8 bases; junction bases outside the gene matches: 15. The CDR3 loop spans 17 amino acids. Germline assignment: CDR1 LNHDA and CDR2 SQIVND (reference sequence). CDR3: CASSVPGQGARRAGYTF. For the CDR3, the DNA is TGTGCCAGTAGTGTCCCGGGACAGGGGGCGCGGCGCGCCGGCTACACCTTC.

The chain has TRBV5-4 and TRBJ2-2; TRBD2 might be the D (6 bases). V lost 3 bases, J lost 4 bases, and 7 bases lay in between. CDR1 is SGHNT, CDR2 YYREEE, per germline (reference sequence). CDR3 length: 13 amino acids. CDR3 DNA: TGTGCCAGCAGCTCGGGGGTCACCGGGGAGCTGTTTTTT. Its translation: CASSSGVTGELFF.

V usage is TRBV9 and J usage is TRBJ2-2; D perhaps matches TRBD1 (7 bases). Per the germline V gene, CDR1 is SGDLS and CDR2 is YYNGEE. CDR3 length: 14 amino acids. Trimming took off 5 bases at V and 7 bases at J, with 15 bases between the two ends. The CDR3 sequence is CASSRGTANGELFF. The CDR3, as DNA: TGTGCCAGCAGTCGGGGGACAGCCAACGGGGAGCTGTTTTTT. The full variable domain, in which reference TRBV9 and TRBJ2-2 provide the parts outside the CDR3, is DSGVTQTPKHLITATGQRVTLRCSPRSGDLSVYWYQQSLDQGLQFLIQYYNGEERAKGNILERFSAQQFPDLHSELNLSSLELGDSALYFCASSRGTANGELFFGEGSRLTVL.

The genes are TRBV7-9 and TRBJ1-6, with 7 bases aligning to TRBD1. This CDR3 comprises 14 residues. In germline, CDR1 is SEHNR, CDR2 FQNEAQ (reference sequence). J lost 5 bases, V lost 6 bases, and 4 bases had no gene match. The CDR3 sequence is CASRRTGDNSPLHF. The CDR3 DNA is TGTGCCAGCAGACGTACAGGGGATAATTCACCCCTCCACTTT.

The chain has TRBV19 and TRBJ1-5, with D perhaps matching TRBD1 (6 bases). Trimming took 4 bases from V and 2 from J, leaving 12 bases between them. Germline V gives CDR1 LNHDA, CDR2 SQIVND (reference sequence). The CDR3 is 15 residues long. The chain's CDR3 is CASSTQGFGNQPQHF. DNA for the CDR3: TGTGCCAGTAGTACCCAGGGGTTTGGCAATCAGCCCCAGCATTTT. The variable domain in full, with the rest retrieved from reference TRBV19 and TRBJ1-5, is DGGITQSPKYLFRKEGQNVTLSCEQNLNHDAMYWYRQDPGQGLRLIYYSQIVNDFQKGDIAEGYSVSREKKESFPLTVTSAQKNPTAFYLCASSTQGFGNQPQHFGDGTRLSIL.

This clone came up once. The chain is built from TRBV4-3 and TRBJ2-5; TRBD2 agrees at 12 bases. CDR1 and CDR2 from the germline V gene are LGHNA and YSLEER. The J segment lost 4 bases and the V segment lost 4 bases, leaving 1 base of the junction unmatched. The CDR3 consists of 14 residues. CDR3 bases: TGCGCCAGCAGCCTGACTAGCGGGGGAGAGACCCAGTACTTC. This encodes CASSLTSGGETQYF.

The chain recombines TRBV10-3 with TRBJ2-2; 9 bases align to TRBD2. V lost 6 bases, J lost 7 bases, and 9 bases stayed unmatched. This CDR3 comprises 15 residues. Germline assignment: CDR1 ENHRY and CDR2 SYGVKD. The CDR3 sequence is CAIRDSGGRGGELFF. As DNA, the CDR3 is TGTGCCATCAGAGACAGCGGGGGGCGAGGCGGGGAGCTGTTTTTT.

This chain uses TRBV9 with TRBJ2-7, with 12 positions matching TRBD1. Germline trimming cut 0 bases from V and 4 bases from J; bases unmatched to any gene: 5. The CDR3 covers 16 residues. Germline CDR1 is SGDLS and CDR2 is YYNGEE. CDR3 sequence reads: CASSVAGTGGFYEQYF. CDR3 bases: TGTGCCAGCAGCGTAGCCGGGACAGGGGGCTTTTACGAGCAGTACTTC. Full variable domain (rest looked up from reference TRBV9 and TRBJ2-7): DSGVTQTPKHLITATGQRVTLRCSPRSGDLSVYWYQQSLDQGLQFLIQYYNGEERAKGNILERFSAQQFPDLHSELNLSSLELGDSALYFCASSVAGTGGFYEQYFGPGTRLTVT.

This chain joins TRBV6-6 and TRBJ2-1; D might be TRBD2 (6 bases). Germline-derived CDR1 and CDR2 are MNHNY and SVGAGI (reference sequence). Trimming stripped 3 bases from V and 4 bases from J, with 16 bases between. The CDR3 is 16 residues long. The CDR3, as DNA: TGTGCCAGCAGTTATTGGTCTAGCGCCCATTACAATGAGCAGTTCTTC. Translated, it gives CASSYWSSAHYNEQFF.

The chain links TRBV7-9 to TRBJ1-2; 9 positions agree with TRBD1. The J segment lost 4 bases and the V segment lost 5 bases, leaving 14 bases of the junction unmatched. Germline V gene sequence: CDR1 SEHNR, CDR2 FQNEAQ (reference sequence). The CDR3 has 17 amino acids. In DNA, the CDR3 is TGTGCCAGCAGCGCAAACCCGGGACAGGGTAATCGCTATGGCTACACCTTC. It yields the protein CASSANPGQGNRYGYTF.

The gene calls are TRBV5-1 and TRBJ2-5; perhaps TRBD2 as D (5 bases). V lost 5 bases and J lost 3, with 8 bases in between. The CDR3 totals 12 residues. Germline CDR1 SGHRS, CDR2 YFSETQ. The CDR3 region is CASRDGEETQYF. CDR3 nucleotide sequence: TGCGCCAGCAGAGACGGGGAAGAGACCCAGTACTTC. Full variable domain (missing parts from reference TRBV5-1 and TRBJ2-5): KAGVTQTPRYLIKTRGQQVTLSCSPISGHRSVSWYQQTPGQGLQFLFEYFSETQRNKGNFPGRFSGRQFSNSRSEMNVSTLELGDSALYLCASRDGEETQYFGPGTRLLVL.

The sample holds a few counts of this clone. The chain has TRBV5-1 and TRBJ1-2, with 7 bases lining up with TRBD1. The germline gives CDR1 SGHRS, CDR2 YFSETQ. There are 16 residues in the CDR3. The J segment lost 0 bases and the V segment lost 3 bases, leaving 8 bases of the junction unmatched. The CDR3 region has the DNA TGCGCCAGCAGCTCGAATACTGGGACAGCTAACTATGGCTACACCTTC. Protein: CASSSNTGTANYGYTF.

The gene calls are TRBV5-1 and TRBJ2-2; D may be TRBD2 (6 bases). CDR1 is SGHRS and CDR2 is YFSETQ in the germline V gene. The CDR3 spans 15 residues. V lost 1 base and J lost 1, with 8 bases in between. The CDR3 region is CASSLRGGNTGELFF. In DNA form, the CDR3 reads TGCGCCAGCAGCTTGCGGGGAGGGAACACCGGGGAGCTGTTTTTT.

The chain links TRBV5-1 to TRBJ2-1; TRBD2 aligns across 8 bases. Trimming took 2 bases from V and 2 from J; bases not matched to a gene: 6. Germline assignment: CDR1 SGHRS and CDR2 YFSETQ. The CDR3 runs 16 residues. The CDR3 bases are TGCGCCAGCAGCTTAACTCCGGGACTAGCCTACAATGAGCAGTTCTTC. This gives the protein CASSLTPGLAYNEQFF.

As to this clone: This same CDR3 is encoded by further DNA sequences in the sample. The rearrangement links TRBV28 to TRBJ1-2, with TRBD1 identical over 10 bases. Germline-derived CDR1 and CDR2 are MDHEN and SYDVKM. The CDR3 sequence is 12 residues long. Trimming cost V 8 bases and J 4 bases; bases outside gene matches: 1. The CDR3 DNA sequence: TGTGCCAGCCGGACAGGGGGCTATGGCTACACCTTC. Its protein product is CASRTGGYGYTF.

V and J are TRBV19 and TRBJ2-5; tentatively, D is TRBD1 (5 bases). TRBJ2-7 explains the end of the DNA better; the J call may be wrong. CDR3 length: 14 amino acids. Germline CDR1 LNHDA, CDR2 SQIVND (reference sequence). The CDR3 bases are TGTGCCAGTAGTATAGCCAACAGGATAATCGAGCAGTACTTC. Its translation: CASSIANRIIEQYF.

Notes on this clone: The junction differs from germline at one of its ends, possibly a read error. This chain connects TRBV7-9 to TRBJ2-5, with a possible D match to TRBD1 (6 bases). Germline lookup yields CDR1 SEHNR and CDR2 FQNEAQ (reference sequence). The CDR3 consists of 14 residues. In DNA, the CDR3 is TGTTCCAGCAGCTTCCGGGACACTCAAGAGACCCAGTACTTC. Translating it yields CSSSFRDTQETQYF.

V gene TRBV4-1 combines with J gene TRBJ1-6, with a weak D call TRBD1 (6 bases). There are 13 residues in the CDR3. Germline values: CDR1 MGHRA, CDR2 YSYEKL. The V end lost 6 bases, the J end lost 7 bases, and 10 bases lay between the germline ends. CDR3: CASSPGTNSPLHF. In nucleotides, the CDR3 is TGCGCCAGCAGTCCCGGGACAAATTCACCCCTCCACTTT.

This sequence joins TRBV19 and TRBJ2-5; weak D call: TRBD2 (7 bases). Germline V CDR1 and CDR2: LNHDA, SQIVND (reference sequence). This CDR3 spans 15 amino acids. V shed 4 bases and J shed 5 bases, with 17 bases lying between them. For the CDR3, the DNA is TGTGCCAGTAGTAGCCTGCCGGGGGGCGCGGAGACCCAGTACTTC. This gives the protein CASSSLPGGAETQYF.

CDR3 region: CASSGPGQGQETQYF. CDR3 DNA sequence: TGTGCCAGTAGTGGTCCGGGACAGGGACAAGAGACCCAGTACTTC. The chain uses TRBV19 and TRBJ2-5; 9 nucleotides line up with TRBD1. The ends lost 5 bases at V and 2 bases at J; junction bases unmatched: 6. This CDR3 has 15 amino acids. CDR1 LNHDA and CDR2 SQIVND come from the germline V gene (reference sequence).

The chain uses TRBV7-2 and TRBJ1-2; 7 nucleotides line up with TRBD1. V gave up 3 bases and J gave up 5 bases; unmatched junction bases: 6. Germline CDR1 SGHTA, CDR2 FQGNSA. The CDR3 consists of 14 residues. The CDR3 region is CASSLGTEGYGYTF. Written as DNA, the CDR3 is TGTGCCAGCAGCTTGGGGACAGAGGGGTATGGCTACACCTTC.

This clone was counted between two and nine times. The chain is built from TRBV7-9 and TRBJ1-2; 7 bases are shared with TRBD1. The CDR3 totals 14 residues. The V and J ends lost 1 base and 7 bases, in that order; junction bases with no gene match: 6. Germline CDR1 and CDR2: SEHNR and FQNEAQ (reference sequence). DNA for the CDR3: TGTGCCAGCAGCTTAGAACAGGGGTGGCGTGGCTACACCTTC. As protein: CASSLEQGWRGYTF.

The chain uses TRBV19 and TRBJ2-2, with a weak D call TRBD2 (5 bases). Trimming stripped 4 bases from V and 3 bases from J, with 9 bases between. In germline, CDR1 is LNHDA, CDR2 SQIVND (reference sequence). This CDR3 contains 14 residues. The CDR3 sequence is CASSTGRDTGELFF. CDR3 nucleotide sequence: TGTGCCAGTAGTACCGGGCGGGACACCGGGGAGCTGTTTTTT. The variable domain in full, with the rest retrieved from reference TRBV19 and TRBJ2-2, is DGGITQSPKYLFRKEGQNVTLSCEQNLNHDAMYWYRQDPGQGLRLIYYSQIVNDFQKGDIAEGYSVSREKKESFPLTVTSAQKNPTAFYLCASSTGRDTGELFFGEGSRLTVL.

The chain recombines TRBV7-2 with TRBJ1-2; D gene ambiguous. The germline CDR1 and CDR2 sequences are SGHTA and FQGNSA. The V and J ends lost 3 bases and 4 bases respectively, with 12 bases between them. This CDR3 is built from 14 residues. CDR3 nucleotides: TGTGCCAGCAGCTTGCCTGGGGAGGGCTATGGCTACACCTTC. Protein product: CASSLPGEGYGYTF.

The chain combines TRBV27 with TRBJ2-1; 7 bases are shared with TRBD2. This CDR3 has 14 residues. Germline V gives CDR1 MNHEY, CDR2 SMNVEV (reference sequence). V was clipped by 7 bases and J by 5 bases; unmatched bases: 8. For the CDR3, the DNA is TGTGCCAGCACTGGCGGGGGTCTTAACAATGAGCAGTTCTTC. Protein sequence: CASTGGGLNNEQFF.